This passage covers 27 T cell receptor beta chains from one sample sequenced in a study of blood T cells in healthy people across ages. For the second PCR, which ran for roughly 6 to 11 cycles, a sample-barcoded 5' primer and a J-beta primer mix were used. TCRdb reanalysed the 5' RACE reads using MiXCR and keeps one entry per CDR3 protein. The sample lists around 780,000 distinct CDR3 sequences, around 24% occurring once. The data also belong to a second study, concerning T cells of mothers and their children.

The sample was blood. These TCRs come from a boy between 10 and 17 years old in good health.

This clonotype was seen ten or more times. The chain carries TRBV2 and TRBJ2-5, with 8 nucleotides matching TRBD1. Germline-derived CDR1 and CDR2 are SNHLY and FYNNEI. The CDR3 length is 13 residues. V was clipped by 4 bases and J by 4 bases; unmatched bases: 2. DNA for the CDR3: TGTGCCAGCAGTGGGACAGGGCGAGAGACCCAGTACTTC. It codes for CASSGTGRETQYF. The full variable domain, in which reference TRBV2 and TRBJ2-5 provide the parts outside the CDR3, is EPEVTQTPSHQVTQMGQEVILRCVPISNHLYFYWYRQILGQKVEFLVSFYNNEISEKSEIFDDQFSVERPDGSNFTLKIRSTKLEDSAMYFCASSGTGRETQYFGPGTRLLVL.

The chain recombines TRBV20-1 with TRBJ1-2; D gene uncertain. Germline V gives CDR1 DFQATT, CDR2 SNEGSKA (reference sequence). The V end was cut by 5 bases, the J end by 8 bases, with 18 bases between. CDR3 length: 13 amino acids. CDR3: CSADRTASRGYTF. The CDR3 DNA is TGCAGTGCTGACCGGACCGCCTCGAGGGGCTACACCTTC.

This clonotype has only a few counts. The chain combines TRBV2 with TRBJ1-4; the D is unclear. Between the trimmed V and J ends, which lost 3 bases and 0 bases, there was a span of 5 bases. Looked up from germline, CDR1 is SNHLY and CDR2 is FYNNEI. CDR3 length: 14 residues. CDR3 sequence: CASSEVTTNEKLFF. The CDR3 DNA reads as TGTGCCAGCAGTGAGGTGACAACTAATGAAAAACTGTTTTTT.

The rearrangement joins TRBV12-3 or TRBV12-4 to TRBJ2-5; 7 bases map to TRBD2. Germline trimming cut 5 bases from V and 5 bases from J; bases unmatched to any gene: 8. The CDR3 spans 14 residues. CDR3 nucleotide sequence: TGTGCCAGCAGTACCTGGGAGGGGAGCGAGACCCAGTACTTC. Translating it yields CASSTWEGSETQYF.

The CDR3 DNA reads as TGTGCCAGCAGCCATACGGGAGACCACACCGGGGAGCTGTTTTTT. Its translation: CASSHTGDHTGELFF. The V gene is TRBV13, the J gene TRBJ2-2, with D maybe TRBD2 (6 bases). V dropped 5 bases and J dropped 3 bases, with 13 bases sitting between them. Germline V gene data show CDR1 as PRHDT and CDR2 as FYEKMQ (reference sequence). There are 15 residues in the CDR3.

The V gene is TRBV12-3 or TRBV12-4, the J gene TRBJ1-5; D remains unclear. Trimming shortened V by 4 bases and J by 0 bases, and 25 bases separated the two germline ends. This CDR3 comprises 20 residues. CDR3 DNA sequence: TGTGCCAGCAGTTCTGATCGGCTCACCCCGCGCCCTTATAGCAATCAGCCCCAGCATTTT. The encoded protein is CASSSDRLTPRPYSNQPQHF.

This clonotype was seen only a few times. The CDR3: CASSQRGGNGYTF. The CDR3 DNA reads as TGTGCCAGCAGCCAACGCGGGGGAAATGGCTACACCTTC. This chain connects TRBV12-3 or TRBV12-4 to TRBJ1-2, with TRBD1 as a possible D gene (5 bases). The CDR3 has 13 residues. V was clipped by 6 bases and J by 6 bases, with 14 bases between them.

The chain couples TRBV9 to TRBJ2-5, with 7 positions matching TRBD2. The germline gives CDR1 SGDLS, CDR2 YYNGEE. V lost 3 bases to trimming and J lost 5 bases; unmatched junction nucleotides: 7. The CDR3 extends over 14 amino acids. DNA for the CDR3: TGTGCCAGCAGCGCCCTGGGAGGGTGGGAGACCCAGTACTTC. Its protein product is CASSALGGWETQYF.

This rearrangement joins TRBV12-5 to TRBJ1-1; D is possibly TRBD1 (6 bases). There are 16 residues in the CDR3. V was pared by 5 bases and J by 1 base, with 17 bases between. CDR1 and CDR2 (germline): LGHNT, FRNRAP. This chain's CDR3 is CASGPDRPISNTEAFF. The CDR3 nucleotides are TGTGCTAGTGGTCCCGACAGGCCAATTTCGAACACTGAAGCTTTCTTT. Full variable domain (remainder filled in from reference TRBV12-5 and TRBJ1-1): DARVTQTPRHKVTEMGQEVTMRCQPILGHNTVFWYRQTMMQGLELLAYFRNRAPLDDSGMPKDRFSAEMPDATLATLKIQPSEPRDSAVYFCASGPDRPISNTEAFFGQGTRLTVV.

This clonotype was seen a handful of times. The V and J genes are TRBV7-9 and TRBJ1-2; TRBD1 agrees at 7 bases. CDR3 length equals 13 residues. Germline V lookup: CDR1 SEHNR, CDR2 FQNEAQ (reference sequence). The V and J ends lost 0 bases and 12 bases, in that order; junction bases with no gene match: 7. The CDR3 nucleotides are TGTGCCAGCAGCTTAGCGGTCCCAGGGGGAAACACCTTC. This encodes CASSLAVPGGNTF.

This clonotype was counted between two and nine times. The chain carries TRBV14 and TRBJ2-1; D perhaps matches TRBD1 (5 bases). The J call is uncertain, as TRBJ2-5 better fits the DNA end. Germline lookup yields CDR1 SGHDN and CDR2 FVKESK. CDR3 size: 16 residues. In DNA, the CDR3 is TGTGCCAGCAGCCAAGAAAGGGGAATCCGCCGGGAGACCCAGTACTTC. Translated, it gives CASSQERGIRRETQYF.

This clonotype has a handful of counts. V and J are TRBV20-1 and TRBJ1-2; 7 positions agree with TRBD1. The length of the CDR3 is 18 residues. V dropped 1 base and J dropped 2; count of bases not matched to a gene: 16. Germline CDR1 and CDR2: DFQATT and SNEGSKA (reference sequence). Here the CDR3 reads CSARGGGGPGGRNYGYTF. The CDR3, as DNA: TGCAGTGCTAGAGGAGGGGGAGGGCCAGGGGGGAGGAACTATGGCTACACCTTC.

This rearrangement joins TRBV4-1 to TRBJ2-5; TRBD2 matches at 8 bases. The J call is doubtful: the DNA matches TRBJ2-7 better. Germline CDR1 and CDR2: MGHRA and YSYEKL. The CDR3 has 15 residues. The CDR3 is CASSGPGGYSYEQYF. Here the CDR3 DNA reads TGCGCCAGCAGCGGCCCGGGGGGGTACTCCTACGAGCAGTACTTC.

This clonotype appeared a few times. This CDR3 reads CASSLTSGKQFF. Written as DNA, the CDR3 is TGTGCCAGCAGCTTGACTAGCGGCAAGCAGTTCTTC. The gene calls are TRBV7-2 and TRBJ2-1; 9 positions match TRBD2. This CDR3 comprises 12 residues. CDR1 and CDR2 from the germline V gene are SGHTA and FQGNSA. J was trimmed by 11 bases and V by 3 bases; bases with no gene match: 2.

The chain recombines TRBV20-1 with TRBJ1-1, with no clear D. Trimming shortened V by 6 bases and J by 3 bases, and 11 bases separated the two germline ends. This CDR3 is built from 12 residues. In germline, CDR1 is DFQATT, CDR2 SNEGSKA (reference sequence). The CDR3 here is CSAMWGDTEAFF. The CDR3 nucleotides are TGCAGTGCGATGTGGGGAGACACTGAAGCTTTCTTT.

CDR3 DNA sequence: TGCGCCAGCACTGAAGGGGGGGCGCCGGGGGAGACCCAGTACTTC. Translated: CASTEGGAPGETQYF. The rearrangement uses TRBV5-1 and TRBJ2-5; D may be TRBD2 (7 bases). CDR1 and CDR2 (germline): SGHRS, YFSETQ. The CDR3 length is 15 residues. The germline V and J ends were trimmed by 6 bases and 5 bases, with 20 bases remaining between them.

V is TRBV13 and J is TRBJ2-7, with 7 bases that match TRBD1. Germline V gene lookup returns CDR1 PRHDT and CDR2 FYEKMQ (reference sequence). Trimming took 8 bases from V and 2 from J; bases not matched to a gene: 6. CDR3 length: 13 residues. The CDR3 loop is CASRPRGTYEQYF. The DNA for the CDR3 is TGTGCCAGCCGGCCCAGGGGGACCTACGAGCAGTACTTC.

Of note for this clonotype: A junction boundary mismatches the germline segment, possibly from a read error. The chain employs TRBV7-9 and TRBJ1-2, with D maybe TRBD1 (5 bases). Germline V lookup: CDR1 SEHNR, CDR2 FQNEAQ (reference sequence). This CDR3 is built from 14 residues. The CDR3 loop reads CASSSPDRRYGCTF. CDR3 nucleotides: TGTGCCAGCAGCTCGCCAGACAGACGCTATGGCTGCACCTTC.

The chain combines TRBV7-9 with TRBJ1-1; no firm D call. V was shortened by 5 bases and J by 3 bases, with 16 bases between the two germline ends. The germline V gene encodes CDR1 SEHNR and CDR2 FQNEAQ (reference sequence). CDR3 length: 15 residues. This chain's CDR3 is CASSIYSGRHTEAFF. The CDR3 DNA sequence: TGTGCCAGCAGCATTTACAGTGGCCGTCACACTGAAGCTTTCTTT.

This clonotype showed up just a few times. The rearrangement uses TRBV3-1 and TRBJ2-5; 7 bases are a match to TRBD1. The CDR3 is 11 amino acids. V shed 8 bases and J 11 bases; nucleotides not matched to a gene: 8. Germline V CDR1 and CDR2: LGHDT, YNNKEL (reference sequence). In nucleotides, the CDR3 is TGTGCCAGCGGACAAACAGGGGAGCAGTACTTC. This gives the protein CASGQTGEQYF.

This clonotype was recorded a few times. The chain carries TRBV20-1 and TRBJ2-5; 13 bases align to TRBD2. TRBJ2-1 matches the DNA end more closely, so the J call is doubtful. Germline CDR1 reads DFQATT; CDR2 reads SNEGSKA (reference sequence). The CDR3 spans 15 residues. The CDR3 here is CSARVTSGGFNEQFF. In DNA form, the CDR3 reads TGCAGTGCTAGAGTGACTAGCGGGGGGTTTAATGAGCAGTTCTTC.

This clonotype was recorded a few times. This chain links TRBV29-1 with TRBJ2-5; 9 bases are shared with TRBD1. The DNA end is a closer match to TRBJ2-7, so the J assignment may be wrong. The CDR3 has 13 residues. The germline V gene encodes CDR1 SQVTM and CDR2 ANQGSEA. CDR3 nucleotides: TGCAGCGTTGCACGGGACAGGGCCTACGAGCAGTACTTC. This encodes CSVARDRAYEQYF.

The rearrangement uses TRBV5-1 and TRBJ1-2, with 7 bases matching TRBD1. The J segment lost 2 bases and the V segment lost 0 bases, leaving 4 bases of the junction unmatched. Germline lookup yields CDR1 SGHRS and CDR2 YFSETQ. The CDR3 runs 15 residues. CDR3 nucleotides: TGCGCCAGCAGCTTGGGGGACAGAGACAACTATGGCTACACCTTC. It yields the protein CASSLGDRDNYGYTF.

This clonotype turned up a few times. The V and J genes are TRBV11-2 and TRBJ2-2; D remains unclear. CDR3 length equals 14 residues. Trimming shortened V by 6 bases and J by 5 bases, and 13 bases separated the two germline ends. Germline CDR1 and CDR2: SGHAT and FQNNGV. CDR3 sequence reads: CASSRGKGTGELFF. CDR3 sequence (DNA): TGTGCCAGCAGTCGAGGCAAAGGGACCGGGGAGCTGTTTTTT.

V and J are TRBV4-1 and TRBJ2-5, with TRBD2 matching over 9 bases. The CDR3 runs 15 residues. The trim removed 4 bases at V and 5 bases at J, leaving 8 bases unmatched. Germline assignment: CDR1 MGHRA and CDR2 YSYEKL. The CDR3 region has the DNA TGCGCCAGCAGCCGGGTGCGGGGGGGCCTGGAGACCCAGTACTTC. Amino acid sequence: CASSRVRGGLETQYF.

The sample holds one count of this clonotype. The chain couples TRBV3-1 to TRBJ1-4; 8 positions match TRBD1. J gave up 5 bases and V 4 bases, and 12 bases lay outside the gene matches. The CDR3 totals 17 residues. The V gene's germline CDR1 is LGHDT and CDR2 YNNKEL (reference sequence). CDR3 amino acids: CASSPAPRTGKNEKLFF. The CDR3 nucleotides are TGTGCCAGCAGCCCCGCACCCCGGACAGGGAAAAATGAAAAACTGTTTTTT.

This clonotype has only a few counts. The rearrangement uses TRBV27 and TRBJ2-5; 8 bases map to TRBD2. CDR1 and CDR2 (germline): MNHEY, SMNVEV (reference sequence). The CDR3 length is 16 residues. V lost 5 bases to trimming and J lost 5 bases; unmatched junction nucleotides: 13. The CDR3 loop reads CASSPYRGGPEETQYF. CDR3 sequence (DNA): TGTGCCAGCAGTCCCTATCGGGGGGGACCGGAGGAGACCCAGTACTTC.